The rows below give T cell receptor beta chains drawn from one sample of a study of long-term antiretroviral therapy in people with HIV. TCRdb keeps only in-frame clones here, not all; method: immunoSEQ multiplex PCR. The sample shows fewer than 20,000 clones, around 91% of them seen only once. Source: unsorted PBMCs, taken 4.2 years after starting antiretroviral therapy. These receptors originate from a man in his fifties or sixties with HIV. CDR3s include the opening cysteine and the closing phenylalanine or tryptophan. A D gene is named only where the DNA matches it firmly. Not every row has a clone size; where given, it reads once, few, many or a size class.

v_gene,j_gene,abundance,d_gene,len,CDR3aa,CDR3nt
TRBV19,TRBJ2-7,NA,NA,14,CASSRAVSSYEQYF,TGTGCCAGTAGCCGAGCGGTGAGCTCCTACGAGCAGTACTTC
TRBV4-3,TRBJ2-1,NA,NA,16,CASSQGSQARYYEQFF,TGCGCCAGCAGCCAAGGTTCACAGGCCCGGTATTATGAGCAGTTCTTC
TRBV25-1,TRBJ1-6,NA,NA,13,CASSESGNSPLHF,TGTGCCAGCAGTGAATCGGGGAACTCACCCCTCCACTTT
TRBV5-4,TRBJ1-4,NA,NA,14,CASSLSLTNEKLFF,TGTGCCAGCAGCTTGTCGCTAACTAATGAAAAACTGTTTTTT
TRBV6-6,TRBJ2-3,NA,TRBD2,16,CASSRLAGASTDTQYF,TGTGCCAGCAGCCGACTAGCGGGGGCCTCCACAGATACGCAGTATTTT
TRBV6-1,TRBJ2-1,NA,TRBD2,15,CASTLLAGADNEQFF,TGTGCCAGCACCCTACTAGCGGGGGCCGACAATGAGCAGTTCTTC
TRBV10-3,TRBJ2-7,NA,NA,14,CAISEAEDPYEQYF,TGTGCCATCAGTGAGGCGGAGGACCCCTACGAGCAGTACTTC
TRBV2,TRBJ2-7,NA,TRBD1,17,CASSDRLEGQGTHEQYF,TGTGCCAGCAGTGATAGACTTGAGGGACAGGGAACCCACGAGCAGTACTTC
TRBV18,TRBJ1-3,once,NA,17,CASSPPAYRERENTIYF,TGTGCCAGCTCACCACCGGCTTACAGGGAGCGGGAAAACACCATATATTTT
TRBV7-9,TRBJ2-1,NA,TRBD1,16,CASSPITGESYNEQFF,TGTGCCAGCAGCCCTATTACAGGGGAGTCCTACAATGAGCAGTTCTTC
TRBV2,TRBJ2-2,NA,TRBD2,17,CASRSGGPSLNTGELFF,TGTGCCAGCAGAAGCGGGGGGCCATCCTTGAACACCGGGGAGCTGTTTTTT
TRBV7-3,TRBJ1-1,NA,NA,15,CASSASGTPNTEAFF,TGTGCCAGCAGCGCTTCCGGGACACCGAACACTGAAGCTTTCTTT
TRBV14,TRBJ1-3,NA,NA,14,CASSQVVSGNTIYF,TGTGCCAGCAGCCAAGTGGTCTCTGGAAACACCATATATTTT
TRBV7-2,TRBJ2-5,NA,NA,15,CASSLSGDTLETQYF,TGTGCCAGCAGCTTATCCGGAGACACGCTGGAGACCCAGTACTTC
TRBV7-6,TRBJ1-3,NA,NA,16,CASSPSRGGSGNTIYF,TGTGCCAGCAGCCCCTCCCGGGGCGGGTCTGGAAACACCATATATTTT
TRBV2,TRBJ2-2,few,TRBD2,16,CASTLAGGTGTGELFF,TGTGCCAGCACACTAGCGGGGGGGACGGGGACCGGGGAGCTGTTTTTT
TRBV5-1,TRBJ1-4,NA,NA,15,CASSVDPSTNEKLFF,TGCGCCAGCAGCGTGGACCCTTCAACTAATGAAAAACTGTTTTTT
TRBV27,TRBJ2-1,NA,NA,17,CASSKGPGGLNYNEQFF,TGTGCCAGCAGTAAGGGCCCGGGGGGCCTTAATTACAATGAGCAGTTCTTC
TRBV6-6,TRBJ2-2,NA,NA,11,CASLAGGELFF,TGTGCCAGCCTGGCGGGCGGGGAGCTGTTTTTT
TRBV18,TRBJ1-2,NA,NA,15,CASSPQPRGVGGYTF,TGTGCCAGCTCACCCCAGCCTAGGGGGGTGGGTGGCTACACCTTC
TRBV30,TRBJ1-4,NA,NA,15,CAWSVKGPLNEKLFF,TGTGCCTGGAGTGTAAAGGGACCGCTTAATGAAAAACTGTTTTTT
TRBV6-1,TRBJ1-6,NA,TRBD1,14,CASTSGQGISPLHF,TGTGCCAGCACCTCGGGACAGGGAATTTCACCCCTCCACTTT
TRBV10-3,TRBJ2-7,NA,NA,8,CAIYEQYF,TGTGCCATCTACGAGCAGTACTTC
TRBV19,TRBJ1-5,NA,TRBD1,14,CASSRTGGNQPQHF,TGTGCCAGTAGTCGGACAGGGGGCAATCAGCCCCAGCATTTT